One and the same sample provided the 20 T cell receptor beta chains below, sequenced in a study of CD8 T cells in Susac syndrome. A quantity of roughly 0.5 to 1 ug RNA underwent reverse transcription using random hexamers. TCRdb reanalysed the immunoSEQ multiplex PCR reads using MiXCR and keeps one entry per CDR3 protein. The data show 330,000 or so distinct CDR3 sequences, with roughly 85% seen just once and 0.2% to 0.25% held by the top ten. Material for sequencing was CD8+ T cells from PBMCs. The receptors were sampled from a human donor with multiple sclerosis.

V usage is TRBV20-1 and J usage is TRBJ2-7, with 8 bases aligning to TRBD2. The trim removed 5 bases at V and 0 bases at J, leaving 3 bases unmatched. The germline CDR1 and CDR2 sequences are DFQATT and SNEGSKA (reference sequence). The CDR3 has 13 amino acids. The DNA of the CDR3 is TGCAGTGCTTCCGGGACTAGCTCCTACGAGCAGTACTTC. The encoded protein is CSASGTSSYEQYF.

The J gene is TRBJ2-2, the V gene TRBV7-9; D is perhaps TRBD1 (6 bases). The CDR3 consists of 14 residues. Germline V gene sequence: CDR1 SEHNR, CDR2 FQNEAQ (reference sequence). Trimming stripped 5 bases from V and 6 bases from J, with 13 bases between. CDR3 loop: CASSGFDRPGELFF. The CDR3, as DNA: TGTGCCAGCAGCGGCTTCGACAGGCCCGGGGAGCTGTTTTTT.

The rearrangement links TRBV10-3 to TRBJ1-5, with D possibly matching TRBD1 (5 bases). With 3 bases removed from V and 0 bases from J, the gap between germline ends came to 15 bases. This CDR3 comprises 17 residues. The germline gives CDR1 ENHRY, CDR2 SYGVKD. The CDR3 DNA reads TGTGCCATCAGTGACTTTGCCAAGGGGTATAGCAATCAGCCCCAGCATTTT. Translating it yields CAISDFAKGYSNQPQHF.

The chain combines TRBV15 with TRBJ2-2; weak D call: TRBD2 (6 bases). The V end was cut by 5 bases, the J end by 3 bases, with 13 bases between. The CDR3 is 15 amino acids. The germline V gene has CDR1 LNHNV and CDR2 YYDKDF (reference sequence). CDR3 nucleotides: TGTGCCACCAGCCGCCGGGACTCCTACACCGGGGAGCTGTTTTTT. Its protein is CATSRRDSYTGELFF.

J is TRBJ1-2 and V is TRBV27, with unresolved D. The V end was cut by 3 bases, the J end by 7 bases, with 15 bases between. CDR3 length: 14 amino acids. From germline, CDR1 is MNHEY and CDR2 SMNVEV (reference sequence). The CDR3 DNA reads as TGTGCCAGCAGTTTGTTGGGGAGCTCCTCTGGCTACACCTTC. Translated: CASSLLGSSSGYTF.

The V and J genes are TRBV28 and TRBJ2-3; D is ambiguous. V lost 4 bases and J 1 base, leaving 18 bases between the germline ends. Germline CDR1 is MDHEN and CDR2 is SYDVKM. CDR3 length: 17 residues. CDR3 sequence (DNA): TGTGCCAGCAGTTCACCATCAAAAGGGTACCGCACAGATACGCAGTATTTT. It yields the protein CASSSPSKGYRTDTQYF.

The chain has TRBV15 and TRBJ2-1, with no clear D. This CDR3 is built from 13 residues. V lost 1 base and J 9 bases, leaving 10 bases between the germline ends. Germline V gene lookup returns CDR1 LNHNV and CDR2 YYDKDF (reference sequence). CDR3 region: CATSRVSVGEQFF. CDR3 coding DNA: TGTGCCACCAGCAGAGTCAGCGTCGGTGAGCAGTTCTTC.

CDR3 loop: CASSFSGTWDTQYF. The CDR3 DNA reads TGTGCCAGCAGTTTTAGCGGGACGTGGGATACGCAGTATTTT. V is TRBV28 and J is TRBJ2-3; 8 nucleotides align to TRBD2. With 3 bases clipped from V and 6 bases from J, the junction kept 5 bases outside the gene matches. The germline CDR1 and CDR2 sequences are MDHEN and SYDVKM. The CDR3 length is 14 residues.

V is TRBV28 and J is TRBJ2-5, with 9 bases aligning to TRBD1. CDR3 length equals 16 residues. Per the germline V gene, CDR1 is MDHEN and CDR2 is SYDVKM. V shed 5 bases, J shed 4 bases, and the junction held 11 bases outside the gene matches. The chain's CDR3 is CASSVLSGTGLETQYF. CDR3 nucleotide sequence: TGTGCCAGCAGTGTTCTATCCGGGACAGGGCTAGAGACCCAGTACTTC.

V gene TRBV7-9 combines with J gene TRBJ2-5; D call uncertain. The CDR3 loop spans 13 amino acids. Germline V gene data show CDR1 as SEHNR and CDR2 as FQNEAQ (reference sequence). V lost 0 bases and J 5 bases, leaving 7 bases between the germline ends. The CDR3 spells CASSLAPPETQYF. The DNA for the CDR3 is TGTGCCAGCAGCTTAGCGCCACCGGAGACCCAGTACTTC.

The chain employs TRBV6-6 and TRBJ2-5; maybe TRBD2 (5 bases). CDR1 and CDR2 from the germline V gene are MNHNY and SVGAGI (reference sequence). This CDR3 has 14 amino acids. Trimming cost V 6 bases and J 1 base, with 12 bases left between them. As DNA, the CDR3 is TGTGCCAGCAGACTCGGGGTCCCCCAAGAGACCCAGTACTTC. Protein sequence: CASRLGVPQETQYF.

J is TRBJ2-1 and V is TRBV19; 13 bases are shared with TRBD2. CDR1 and CDR2 from the germline V gene are LNHDA and SQIVND (reference sequence). Trimming cost V 4 bases and J 6 bases; bases outside gene matches: 12. This CDR3 is 18 amino acids long. This CDR3 is CASSSLGLAGESGNEQFF. CDR3 nucleotides: TGTGCCAGTAGTAGCCTCGGACTAGCGGGAGAATCAGGCAATGAGCAGTTCTTC.

The CDR3 is CASSYSIILSGANVLTF. CDR3 coding DNA: TGTGCCAGCAGTTACTCGATCATTCTCTCTGGGGCCAACGTCCTGACTTTC. The J gene is TRBJ2-6, the V gene TRBV6-5; no definite D call. Trimming removed 0 bases from V and 0 bases from J, with 9 bases in between. CDR1 is MNHEY and CDR2 is SVGAGI in the germline V gene. This CDR3 comprises 17 residues.

The gene calls are TRBV15 and TRBJ2-3; no reliable D call. Germline values: CDR1 LNHNV, CDR2 YYDKDF (reference sequence). Deletions cut 5 bases from V and 2 bases from J, with 11 bases between. The length of the CDR3 is 14 residues. CDR3: CATSGRRLTDTQYF. In nucleotides, the CDR3 is TGTGCCACCAGCGGACGGCGTCTCACAGATACGCAGTATTTT. Together with reference TRBV15 and TRBJ2-3, the CDR3 gives the full variable domain: DAMVIQNPRYQVTQFGKPVTLSCSQTLNHNVMYWYQQKSSQAPKLLFHYYDKDFNNEADTPDNFQSRRPNTSFCFLDIRSPGLGDTAMYLCATSGRRLTDTQYFGPGTRLTVL.

The V gene is TRBV15, the J gene TRBJ1-1, with D unclear. This CDR3 has 12 amino acids. With 9 bases removed from V and 2 bases from J, the gap between germline ends came to 10 bases. Germline values: CDR1 LNHNV, CDR2 YYDKDF (reference sequence). DNA of the CDR3: TGTGCCACTAGGACCGGCAACACTGAAGCTTTCTTT. This encodes CATRTGNTEAFF.

CDR3 protein: CSVGLASVRTDTQYF. The DNA for the CDR3 is TGCAGTGTAGGACTAGCGAGTGTGAGGACAGATACGCAGTATTTT. The rearrangement uses TRBV20-1 and TRBJ2-3; the match to TRBD2 covers 9 bases. This CDR3 has 15 amino acids. Germline CDR1 DFQATT, CDR2 SNEGSKA (reference sequence). The J segment lost 3 bases and the V segment lost 7 bases, leaving 11 bases of the junction unmatched.

Points on this clonotype: At one of its ends the junction is not consistent with the germline gene, which may arise from a read error. The J gene is TRBJ2-7, the V gene TRBV4-1, with TRBD2 identical over 10 bases. Germline values: CDR1 MGHRA, CDR2 YSYEKL. The CDR3 is made up of 17 amino acids. For the CDR3, the DNA is TGCGCCAGCAGCCAAGTAGCAGGACTAGCGGATGCCTACGAGCGGTACTTC. It translates to CASSQVAGLADAYERYF.

This chain links TRBV5-6 with TRBJ2-3; the D gene is possibly TRBD2 (6 bases). Germline CDR1 is SGHDT and CDR2 is YYEEEE. V shed 0 bases and J shed 6 bases, with 14 bases lying between them. This CDR3 comprises 15 residues. Here the CDR3 DNA reads TGTGCCAGCAGCTTGGGGGGGACTGGGGCGGATACGCAGTATTTT. Translation gives CASSLGGTGADTQYF.

The chain carries TRBV30 and TRBJ2-7, with unresolved D. V was trimmed by 3 bases and J by 1 base, leaving 16 bases between them. The CDR3 loop spans 15 amino acids. Per germline, CDR1 GTSNPN and CDR2 SVGIG (reference sequence). CDR3 DNA sequence: TGTGCCTGGAGGGGTCGACCCGGTTATTCCTACGAGCAGTACTTC. Translation gives CAWRGRPGYSYEQYF.

This clonotype showed up just once. This chain connects TRBV25-1 to TRBJ2-2; the D gene could be TRBD1 or TRBD2 (6 bases each). Germline V gives CDR1 MGHDK, CDR2 SYGVNS. The V gene lost 1 base and the J gene lost 6 bases, with 12 bases spanning the gap. The CDR3 runs 15 residues. CDR3 sequence: CASSEWGASAGELFF. Written as DNA, the CDR3 is TGTGCCAGCAGTGAATGGGGGGCTAGCGCCGGGGAGCTGTTTTTT.